Presented here are 11 T cell receptor beta chains from one specimen sequenced in a study of blood T cell repertoires in COVID-19. Profiling relied on immunoSEQ multiplex PCR, and the TCRdb table lists in-frame clones only, not all of them. The table lists some 120,000 clones, 75% to 90% of them singletons, with around a quarter in the top ten. Specimen: peripheral blood. The receptors were sampled from a man between 65 and 85 years old with active or convalescent COVID-19.

This clone has a handful of counts. The gene calls are TRBV2 and TRBJ2-3; unclear D gene. Trimming shortened V by 6 bases and J by 11 bases, and 12 bases separated the two germline ends. The CDR3 is 11 amino acids. CDR1 is SNHLY, CDR2 FYNNEI, per germline. The CDR3 DNA sequence: TGTGCCAGCAGCTCGCAGGTAGTGCAGTATTTT. Translated: CASSSQVVQYF.

This clone showed up just a few times. The gene calls are TRBV5-4 and TRBJ2-7, with 8 bases identical to TRBD1. V trimming: 5 bases; J trimming: 6 bases; junction bases outside the gene matches: 10. This CDR3 is built from 14 residues. Germline CDR1 reads SGHNT; CDR2 reads YYREEE (reference sequence). The CDR3 DNA is TGTGCCAGCAGGCCACAGGGGGTTTCATCCGAGCAGTACTTC. The encoded protein is CASRPQGVSSEQYF.

Turning to this clone: An end of the junction does not agree with germline; a read error may underlie this. The rearrangement uses TRBV19 and TRBJ2-7; 8 positions match TRBD1. The CDR3 sequence is 15 residues long. From germline, CDR1 is LNHDA and CDR2 SQIVND (reference sequence). CDR3 bases: TGTGCCAGTAGTATAACCGGGACAGGCTCCCACGAGCAGTACTTC. Translating gives CASSITGTGSHEQYF. Full variable domain (missing parts from reference TRBV19 and TRBJ2-7): DGGITQSPKYLFRKEGQNVTLSCEQNLNHDAMYWYRQDPGQGLRLIYYSQIVNDFQKGDIAEGYSVSREKKESFPLTVTSAQKNPTAFYLCASSITGTGSHEQYFGPGTRLTVT.

The chain employs TRBV7-2 and TRBJ1-2, with TRBD1 as a possible D gene (6 bases). The CDR3 has 12 residues. CDR1 and CDR2 from the germline V gene are SGHTA and FQGNSA. Trimming shortened V by 6 bases and J by 3 bases, and 8 bases separated the two germline ends. CDR3: CASSRTDYGYTF. In nucleotides, the CDR3 is TGTGCCAGCAGTAGGACAGACTATGGCTACACCTTC.

The rearrangement uses TRBV6-5 and TRBJ2-7, with TRBD1 matching over 7 bases. CDR3 length: 14 residues. Germline CDR1 reads MNHEY; CDR2 reads SVGAGI. The J segment lost 4 bases and the V segment lost 7 bases, leaving 10 bases of the junction unmatched. The CDR3 DNA reads as TGTGCCAGCACCTCTCCGGACAGGCTGTACGAGCAGTACTTC. This codes for CASTSPDRLYEQYF.

The J gene is TRBJ2-5, the V gene TRBV11-2; 10 bases are shared with TRBD1. The junction had 4 bases not matched to a gene; V was cut back by 4 bases and J by 5 bases. Per the germline V gene, CDR1 is SGHAT and CDR2 is FQNNGV. The CDR3 has 14 residues. In DNA form, the CDR3 reads TGTGCCAGCAGCTGGGACAGGGGAGGGGAGACCCAGTACTTC. It is translated as CASSWDRGGETQYF.

This sequence joins TRBV5-5 and TRBJ2-7; TRBD1 matches 9 bases. V lost 5 bases, J lost 1 base, and 7 bases stayed unmatched. Germline CDR1 is SGHKS and CDR2 is YYEKEE (reference sequence). This CDR3 region has 15 residues. The CDR3 reads CASSYPGQGSYEQYF. The CDR3 nucleotides are TGTGCCAGCAGTTACCCGGGACAGGGATCCTACGAGCAGTACTTC.

The J gene is TRBJ1-1, the V gene TRBV19, with a tentative D call TRBD1 (6 bases). Germline loops: CDR1 LNHDA, CDR2 SQIVND (reference sequence). V gave up 5 bases and J gave up 5 bases, with 9 bases separating them. CDR3 size: 12 residues. CDR3 coding DNA: TGTGCCAGTAGTCTACAGGGTACTGAAGCTTTCTTT. Its protein product is CASSLQGTEAFF. The variable domain in full, completed from reference TRBV19 and TRBJ1-1, reads DGGITQSPKYLFRKEGQNVTLSCEQNLNHDAMYWYRQDPGQGLRLIYYSQIVNDFQKGDIAEGYSVSREKKESFPLTVTSAQKNPTAFYLCASSLQGTEAFFGQGTRLTVV.

This clone was observed a handful of times. This sequence joins TRBV6-6 and TRBJ1-1; weak D call: TRBD1 (6 bases). CDR3 length: 13 amino acids. Germline assignment: CDR1 MNHNY and CDR2 SVGAGI (reference sequence). V shed 6 bases and J shed 8 bases, with 16 bases lying between them. The CDR3 nucleotides read TGTGCCAGCAGCCAAAGTCCCGGGACAGAAGCTTTCTTT. Translated, it gives CASSQSPGTEAFF.

The J gene is TRBJ1-2, the V gene TRBV4-1; a weak D match, TRBD1 (6 bases). The CDR3 covers 14 residues. Trimming removed 3 bases at V and 7 bases at J, with 15 bases between. CDR1 and CDR2 from the germline V gene are MGHRA and YSYEKL. CDR3 coding DNA: TGCGCCAGCAGCCAGATCAGGGGCTGGTCTGGCTACACCTTC. This codes for CASSQIRGWSGYTF.

The chain couples TRBV6-5 to TRBJ2-7, with 9 bases matching TRBD1. This CDR3 region has 14 residues. Germline CDR1 and CDR2: MNHEY and SVGAGI. V was pared by 10 bases and J by 4 bases, with 11 bases of the junction left unmatched. The CDR3 region has the DNA TGTGCCACCGCAAGACAGGGGGGTTCATACGAGCAGTACTTC. It encodes CATARQGGSYEQYF.